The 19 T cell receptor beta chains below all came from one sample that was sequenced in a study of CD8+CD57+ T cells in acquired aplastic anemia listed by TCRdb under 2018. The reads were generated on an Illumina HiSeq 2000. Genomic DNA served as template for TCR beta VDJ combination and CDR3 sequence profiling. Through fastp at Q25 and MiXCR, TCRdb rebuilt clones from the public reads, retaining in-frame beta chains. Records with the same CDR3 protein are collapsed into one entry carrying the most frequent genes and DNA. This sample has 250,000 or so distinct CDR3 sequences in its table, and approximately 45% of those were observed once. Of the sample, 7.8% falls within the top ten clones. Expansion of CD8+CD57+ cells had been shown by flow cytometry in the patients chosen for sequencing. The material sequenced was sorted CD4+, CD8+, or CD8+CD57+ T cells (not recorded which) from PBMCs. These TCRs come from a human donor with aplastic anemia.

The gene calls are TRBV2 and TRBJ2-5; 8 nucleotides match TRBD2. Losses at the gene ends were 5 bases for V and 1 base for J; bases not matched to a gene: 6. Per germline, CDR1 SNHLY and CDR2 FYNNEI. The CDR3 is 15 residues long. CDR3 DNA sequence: TGTGCCAGCAGTCCTGCGGGGGGCGGCCAAGAGACCCAGTACTTC. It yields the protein CASSPAGGGQETQYF.

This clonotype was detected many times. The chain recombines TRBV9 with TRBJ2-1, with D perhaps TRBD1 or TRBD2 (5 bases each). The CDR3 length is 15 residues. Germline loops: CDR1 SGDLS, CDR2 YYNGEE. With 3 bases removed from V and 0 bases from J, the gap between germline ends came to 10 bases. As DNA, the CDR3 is TGTGCCAGCAGCGACGAGGGGAGCTCCTACAATGAGCAGTTCTTC. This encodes CASSDEGSSYNEQFF. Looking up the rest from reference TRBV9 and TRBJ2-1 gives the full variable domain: DSGVTQTPKHLITATGQRVTLRCSPRSGDLSVYWYQQSLDQGLQFLIQYYNGEERAKGNILERFSAQQFPDLHSELNLSSLELGDSALYFCASSDEGSSYNEQFFGPGTRLTVL.

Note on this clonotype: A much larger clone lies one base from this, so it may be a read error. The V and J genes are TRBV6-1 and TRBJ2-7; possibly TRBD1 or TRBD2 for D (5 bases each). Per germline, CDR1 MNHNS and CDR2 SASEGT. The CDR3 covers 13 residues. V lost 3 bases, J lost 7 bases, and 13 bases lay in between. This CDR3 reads CASSDRDQGEQYF. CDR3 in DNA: TGTGCCAGCAGTGATAGGGACCAAGGTGAGCAGTACTTC.

As DNA, the CDR3 is TGTGCCAGCAGGGGAGTGGGCTACACCTTC. Its translation is CASRGVGYTF. This rearrangement joins TRBV7-2 to TRBJ1-2, with D unclear. Per the germline V gene, CDR1 is SGHTA and CDR2 is FQGNSA. The CDR3 loop spans 10 amino acids. Between the trimmed V and J ends, which lost 6 bases and 8 bases, there was a span of 7 bases.

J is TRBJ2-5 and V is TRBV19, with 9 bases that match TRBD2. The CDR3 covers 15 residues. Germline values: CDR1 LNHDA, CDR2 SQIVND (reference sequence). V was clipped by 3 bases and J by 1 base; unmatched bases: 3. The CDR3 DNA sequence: TGTGCCAGTAGTATGACTAGCGGAGGCCAAGAGACCCAGTACTTC. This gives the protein CASSMTSGGQETQYF.

The CDR3 sequence is CSARGLSTDTQYF. CDR3 sequence (DNA): TGCAGTGCTAGAGGGCTATCCACAGATACGCAGTATTTT. The rearrangement links TRBV20-1 to TRBJ2-3; unclear D gene. V lost 1 base, J lost 2 bases, and 7 bases lay in between. This CDR3 is built from 13 residues. CDR1 is DFQATT, CDR2 SNEGSKA, per germline (reference sequence).

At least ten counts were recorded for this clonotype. This CDR3 is CASSTRTGGHTEAFF. The CDR3 DNA follows: TGTGCCAGCAGCACCCGAACGGGGGGGCACACTGAAGCTTTCTTT. The rearrangement links TRBV7-9 to TRBJ1-1, with D maybe TRBD1 (6 bases). The germline V gene has CDR1 SEHNR and CDR2 FQNEAQ (reference sequence). Trimming pared 5 bases from V and 3 bases from J, leaving 16 bases between. This CDR3 is built from 15 residues.

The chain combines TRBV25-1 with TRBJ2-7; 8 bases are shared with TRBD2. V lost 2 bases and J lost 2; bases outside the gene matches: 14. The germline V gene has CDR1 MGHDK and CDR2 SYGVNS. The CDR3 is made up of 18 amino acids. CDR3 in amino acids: CASSERRAKSGGPYEQYF. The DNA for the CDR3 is TGTGCCAGCAGTGAACGACGAGCCAAAAGCGGGGGCCCCTACGAGCAGTACTTC.

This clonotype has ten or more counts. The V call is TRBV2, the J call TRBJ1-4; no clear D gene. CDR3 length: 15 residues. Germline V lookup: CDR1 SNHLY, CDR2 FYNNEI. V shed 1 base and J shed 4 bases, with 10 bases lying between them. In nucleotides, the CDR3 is TGTGCCAGCAGTGAAGGAGGGTCGGGTAATGAAAAACTGTTTTTT. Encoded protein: CASSEGGSGNEKLFF.

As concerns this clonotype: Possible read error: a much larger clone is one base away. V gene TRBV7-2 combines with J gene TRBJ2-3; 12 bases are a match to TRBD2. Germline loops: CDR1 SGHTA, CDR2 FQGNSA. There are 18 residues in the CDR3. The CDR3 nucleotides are TGTGCCAGCAGCTTAGTGCGGCTAGCGGGAGGGCCGACAGATACGCAGTGTTTT. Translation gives CASSLVRLAGGPTDTQCF.

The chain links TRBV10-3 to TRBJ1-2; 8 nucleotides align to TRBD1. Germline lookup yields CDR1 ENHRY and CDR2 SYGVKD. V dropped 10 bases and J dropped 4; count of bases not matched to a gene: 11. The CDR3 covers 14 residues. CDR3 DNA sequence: TGTGCCACCACCCACGCAACAGGGGGCTATGGCTACACCTTC. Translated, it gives CATTHATGGYGYTF.

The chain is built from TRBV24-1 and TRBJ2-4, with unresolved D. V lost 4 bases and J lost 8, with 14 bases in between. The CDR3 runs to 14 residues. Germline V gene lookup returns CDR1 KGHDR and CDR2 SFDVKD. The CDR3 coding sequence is TGTGCCACCAGTGAGAGCCGGAACCGGGACATTCAGTACTTC. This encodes CATSESRNRDIQYF.

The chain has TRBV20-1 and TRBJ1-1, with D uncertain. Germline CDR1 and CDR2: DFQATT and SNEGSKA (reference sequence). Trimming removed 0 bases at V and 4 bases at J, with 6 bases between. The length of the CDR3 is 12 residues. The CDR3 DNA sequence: TGCAGTGCTAGAGAGGGCTTCACTGAAGCTTTCTTT. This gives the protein CSAREGFTEAFF.

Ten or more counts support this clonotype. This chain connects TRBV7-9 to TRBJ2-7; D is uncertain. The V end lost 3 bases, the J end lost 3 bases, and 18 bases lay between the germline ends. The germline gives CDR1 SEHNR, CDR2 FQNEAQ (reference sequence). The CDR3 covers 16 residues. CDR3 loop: CASSFHSGLPIYEQYF. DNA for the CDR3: TGTGCCAGCAGCTTTCACTCTGGGCTCCCCATCTACGAGCAGTACTTC.

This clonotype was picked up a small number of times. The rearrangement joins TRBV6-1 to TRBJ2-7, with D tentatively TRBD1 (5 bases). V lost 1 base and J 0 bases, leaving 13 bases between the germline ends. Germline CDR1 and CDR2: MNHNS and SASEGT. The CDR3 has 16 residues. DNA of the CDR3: TGTGCCAGCAGTGAAGAGGGGTTTAGTAGCTCCTACGAGCAGTACTTC. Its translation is CASSEEGFSSSYEQYF.

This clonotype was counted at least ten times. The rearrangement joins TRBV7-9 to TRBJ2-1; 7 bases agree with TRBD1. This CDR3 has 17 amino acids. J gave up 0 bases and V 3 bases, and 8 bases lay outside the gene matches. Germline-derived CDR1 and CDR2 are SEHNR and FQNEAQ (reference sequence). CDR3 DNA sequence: TGTGCCAGCAGCTTGCCCGGACAGGACAGCTCCTACAATGAGCAGTTCTTC. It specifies CASSLPGQDSSYNEQFF.

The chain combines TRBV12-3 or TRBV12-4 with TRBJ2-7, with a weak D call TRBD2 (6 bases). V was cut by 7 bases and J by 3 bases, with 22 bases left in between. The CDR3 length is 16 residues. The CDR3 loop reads CASTTGLRGRDYEQYF. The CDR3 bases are TGTGCCAGCACCACGGGACTTCGGGGCAGAGACTACGAGCAGTACTTC.

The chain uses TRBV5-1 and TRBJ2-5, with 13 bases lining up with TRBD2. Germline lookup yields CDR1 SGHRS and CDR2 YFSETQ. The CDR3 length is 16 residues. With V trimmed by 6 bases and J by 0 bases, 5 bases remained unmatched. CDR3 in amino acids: CASNGGLAGDQETQYF. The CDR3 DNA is TGCGCCAGCAACGGTGGACTAGCGGGGGACCAAGAGACCCAGTACTTC.

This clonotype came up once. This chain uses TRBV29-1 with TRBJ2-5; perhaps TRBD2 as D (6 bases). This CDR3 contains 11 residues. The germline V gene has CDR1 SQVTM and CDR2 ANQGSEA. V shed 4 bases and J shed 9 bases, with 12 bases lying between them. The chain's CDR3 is CSVAGEGAQYF. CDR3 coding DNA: TGCAGCGTTGCGGGGGAAGGGGCCCAGTACTTC. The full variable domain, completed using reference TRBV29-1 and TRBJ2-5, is SAVISQKPSRDICQRGTSLTIQCQVDSQVTMMFWYRQQPGQSLTLIATANQGSEATYESGFVIDKFPISRPNLTFSTLTVSNMSPEDSSIYLCSVAGEGAQYFGPGTRLLVL.